This TCR beta chain appears in the sequencing data of a study of cytomegalovirus exposure and HLA in healthy donors. V lost 4 bases and J lost 0, with 18 bases in between. The CDR3 length is 17 residues. Germline CDR1 reads MNHEY; CDR2 reads SMNVEV (reference sequence). Generated by immunoSEQ multiplex PCR, the TCRdb table keeps only in-frame clones and is missing some. The sample yields roughly 180,000 clones, about 89% seen once. The sample comprised PBMCs. V usage is TRBV27 and J usage is TRBJ1-2, with a possible D match to TRBD1 (5 bases). This TCR was sampled from a young man in good health and CMV-seropositive. CDR3 protein: CASSSRAILGANYGYTF. The CDR3 nucleotides are TGTGCCAGCAGTTCTCGGGCCATTTTGGGGGCTAACTATGGCTACACCTTC.